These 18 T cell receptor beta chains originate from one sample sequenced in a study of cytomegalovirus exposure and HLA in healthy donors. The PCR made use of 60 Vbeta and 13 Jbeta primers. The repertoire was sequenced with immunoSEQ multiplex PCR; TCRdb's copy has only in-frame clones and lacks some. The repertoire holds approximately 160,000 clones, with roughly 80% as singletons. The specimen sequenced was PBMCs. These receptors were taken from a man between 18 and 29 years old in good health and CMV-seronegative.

In DNA, the CDR3 is TGTGCCAGCAGCGTAGGCGGTAGAATTGGAAATGAGCAGTTCTTC. It yields the protein CASSVGGRIGNEQFF. This chain uses TRBV9 with TRBJ2-1; D unresolved. The CDR3 runs 15 residues. Germline CDR1 SGDLS, CDR2 YYNGEE. Deletions cut 0 bases from V and 7 bases from J, with 14 bases between.

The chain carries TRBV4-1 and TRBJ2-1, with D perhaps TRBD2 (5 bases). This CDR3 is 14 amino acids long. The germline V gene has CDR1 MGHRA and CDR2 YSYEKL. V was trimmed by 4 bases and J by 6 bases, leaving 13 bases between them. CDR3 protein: CASSREGSVNEQFF. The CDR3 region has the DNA TGCGCCAGCAGCCGAGAAGGGAGTGTCAATGAGCAGTTCTTC.

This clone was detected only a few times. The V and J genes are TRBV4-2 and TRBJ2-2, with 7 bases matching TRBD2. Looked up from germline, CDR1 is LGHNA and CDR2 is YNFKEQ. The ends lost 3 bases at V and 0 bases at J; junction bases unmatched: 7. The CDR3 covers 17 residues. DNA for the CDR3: TGTGCCAGCAGCCAGACTGGACTAGACGCGAACACCGGGGAGCTGTTTTTT. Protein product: CASSQTGLDANTGELFF.

In DNA, the CDR3 is TGTGCCAGCTCACCTTATAGGAGGGATGGCTCTGAAGCTTTCTTT. Its protein product is CASSPYRRDGSEAFF. The chain has TRBV18 and TRBJ1-1; D gene uncertain. From germline, CDR1 is KGHSH and CDR2 LQKENI. V was shortened by 3 bases and J by 6 bases, with 17 bases between the two germline ends. CDR3 length: 15 residues.

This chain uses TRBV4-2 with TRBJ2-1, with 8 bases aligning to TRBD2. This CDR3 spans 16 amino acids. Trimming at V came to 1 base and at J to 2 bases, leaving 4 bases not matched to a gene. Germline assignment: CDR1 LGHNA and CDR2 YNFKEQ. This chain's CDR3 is CASSQVAGWAYNEQFF. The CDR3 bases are TGTGCCAGCAGCCAAGTAGCGGGGTGGGCCTACAATGAGCAGTTCTTC.

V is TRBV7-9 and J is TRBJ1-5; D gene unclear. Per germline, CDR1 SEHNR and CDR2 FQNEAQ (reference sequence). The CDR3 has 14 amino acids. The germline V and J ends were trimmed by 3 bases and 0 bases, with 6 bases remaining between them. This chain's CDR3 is CASSFGPSNQPQHF. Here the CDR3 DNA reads TGTGCCAGCAGCTTCGGTCCTAGCAATCAGCCCCAGCATTTT.

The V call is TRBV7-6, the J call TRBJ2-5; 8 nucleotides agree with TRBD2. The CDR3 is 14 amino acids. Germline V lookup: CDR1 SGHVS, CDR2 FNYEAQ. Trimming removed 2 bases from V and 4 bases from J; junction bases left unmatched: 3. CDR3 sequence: CASSLLTSGETQYF. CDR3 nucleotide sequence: TGTGCCAGCAGCTTACTTACTAGCGGAGAGACCCAGTACTTC.

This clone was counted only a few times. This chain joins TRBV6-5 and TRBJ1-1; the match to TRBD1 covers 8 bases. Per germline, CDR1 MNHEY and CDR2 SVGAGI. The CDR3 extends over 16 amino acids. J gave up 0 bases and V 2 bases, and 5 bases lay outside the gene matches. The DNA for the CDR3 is TGTGCCAGCAGTTACCGGCAGGGGGCGATGAACACTGAAGCTTTCTTT. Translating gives CASSYRQGAMNTEAFF.

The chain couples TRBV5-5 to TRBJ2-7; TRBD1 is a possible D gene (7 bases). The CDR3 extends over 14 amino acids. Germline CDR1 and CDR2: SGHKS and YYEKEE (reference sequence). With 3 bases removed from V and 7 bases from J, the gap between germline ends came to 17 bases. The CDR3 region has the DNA TGTGCCAGCAGCTCTCAGGGGGGAACTACGGAGCAGTACTTC. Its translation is CASSSQGGTTEQYF.

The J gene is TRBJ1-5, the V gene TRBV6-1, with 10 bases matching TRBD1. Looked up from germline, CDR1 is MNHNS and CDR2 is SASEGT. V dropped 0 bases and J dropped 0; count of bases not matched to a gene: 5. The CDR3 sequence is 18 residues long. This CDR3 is CASSEAGQGVSSNQPQHF. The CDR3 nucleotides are TGTGCCAGCAGTGAAGCAGGACAGGGGGTCAGTAGCAATCAGCCCCAGCATTTT.

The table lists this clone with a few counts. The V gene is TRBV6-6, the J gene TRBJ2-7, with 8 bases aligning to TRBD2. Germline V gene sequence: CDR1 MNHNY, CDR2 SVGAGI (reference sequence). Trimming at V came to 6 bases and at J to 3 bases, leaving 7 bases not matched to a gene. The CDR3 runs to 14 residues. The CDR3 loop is CASRTTSEVYEQYF. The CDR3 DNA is TGTGCCAGCAGGACGACTAGCGAAGTCTACGAGCAGTACTTC.

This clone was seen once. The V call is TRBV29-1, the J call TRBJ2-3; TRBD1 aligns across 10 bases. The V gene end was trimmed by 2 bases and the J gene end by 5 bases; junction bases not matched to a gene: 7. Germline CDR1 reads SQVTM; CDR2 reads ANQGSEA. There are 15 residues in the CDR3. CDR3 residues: CSVESGQGLGDTQYF. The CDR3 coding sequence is TGCAGCGTTGAATCGGGACAGGGGTTGGGAGATACGCAGTATTTT.

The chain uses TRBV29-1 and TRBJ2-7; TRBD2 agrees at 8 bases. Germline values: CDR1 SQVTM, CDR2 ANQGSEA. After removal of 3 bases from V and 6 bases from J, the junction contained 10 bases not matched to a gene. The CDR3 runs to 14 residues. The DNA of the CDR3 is TGCAGCGTTGAGCTAGCGGGCGCCCCCCTCGAGCAGTACTTC. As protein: CSVELAGAPLEQYF.

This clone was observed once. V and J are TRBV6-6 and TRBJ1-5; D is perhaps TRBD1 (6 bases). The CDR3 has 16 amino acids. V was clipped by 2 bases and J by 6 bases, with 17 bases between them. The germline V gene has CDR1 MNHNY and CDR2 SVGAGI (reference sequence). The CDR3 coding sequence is TGTGCCAGCAGTTACGAAACAGGGAAGGTTCTTCAGCCCCAGCATTTT. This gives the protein CASSYETGKVLQPQHF.

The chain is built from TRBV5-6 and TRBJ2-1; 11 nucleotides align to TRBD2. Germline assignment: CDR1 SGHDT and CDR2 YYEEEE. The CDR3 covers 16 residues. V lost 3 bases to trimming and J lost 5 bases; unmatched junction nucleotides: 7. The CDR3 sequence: CASSSTSGSWDNEQFF. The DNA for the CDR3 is TGTGCCAGCAGCTCTACTAGCGGGAGTTGGGACAATGAGCAGTTCTTC.

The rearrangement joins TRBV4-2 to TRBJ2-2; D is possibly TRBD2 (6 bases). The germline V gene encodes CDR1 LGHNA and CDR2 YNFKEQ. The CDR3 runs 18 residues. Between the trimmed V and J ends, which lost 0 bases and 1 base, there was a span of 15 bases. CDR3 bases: TGTGCCAGCAGCCAAGAAGGGCTGGCGGGGATGAACACCGGGGAGCTGTTTTTT. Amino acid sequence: CASSQEGLAGMNTGELFF.

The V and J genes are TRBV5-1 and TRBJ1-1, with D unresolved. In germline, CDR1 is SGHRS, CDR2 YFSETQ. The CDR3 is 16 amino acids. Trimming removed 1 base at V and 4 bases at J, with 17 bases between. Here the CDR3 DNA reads TGCGCCAGCAGCTTGACAGTTTCGGGGTTTAGCACTGAAGCTTTCTTT. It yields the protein CASSLTVSGFSTEAFF.

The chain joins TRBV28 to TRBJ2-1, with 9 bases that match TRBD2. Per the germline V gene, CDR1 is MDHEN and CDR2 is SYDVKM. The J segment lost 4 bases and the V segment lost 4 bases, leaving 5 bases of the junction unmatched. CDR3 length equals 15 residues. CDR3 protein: CASSSGLARYNEQFF. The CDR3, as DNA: TGTGCCAGCAGTTCCGGACTAGCGAGATACAATGAGCAGTTCTTC. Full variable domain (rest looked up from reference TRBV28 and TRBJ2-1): DVKVTQSSRYLVKRTGEKVFLECVQDMDHENMFWYRQDPGLGLRLIYFSYDVKMKEKGDIPEGYSVSREKKERFSLILESASTNQTSMYLCASSSGLARYNEQFFGPGTRLTVL.